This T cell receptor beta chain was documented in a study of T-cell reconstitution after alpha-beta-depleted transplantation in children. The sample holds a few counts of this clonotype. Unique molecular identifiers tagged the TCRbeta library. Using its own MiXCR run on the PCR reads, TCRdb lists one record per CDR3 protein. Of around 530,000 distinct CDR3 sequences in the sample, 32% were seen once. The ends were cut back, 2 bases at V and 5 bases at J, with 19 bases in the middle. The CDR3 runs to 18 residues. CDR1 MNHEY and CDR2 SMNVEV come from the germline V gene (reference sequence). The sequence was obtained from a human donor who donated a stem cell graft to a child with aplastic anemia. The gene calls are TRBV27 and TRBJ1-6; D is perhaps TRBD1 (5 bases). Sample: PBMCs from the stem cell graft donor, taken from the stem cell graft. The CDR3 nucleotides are TGTGCCAGCAGTTTAGAGGCGGTGTCGGGACCGCATAATTCACCCCTCCACTTT. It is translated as CASSLEAVSGPHNSPLHF.